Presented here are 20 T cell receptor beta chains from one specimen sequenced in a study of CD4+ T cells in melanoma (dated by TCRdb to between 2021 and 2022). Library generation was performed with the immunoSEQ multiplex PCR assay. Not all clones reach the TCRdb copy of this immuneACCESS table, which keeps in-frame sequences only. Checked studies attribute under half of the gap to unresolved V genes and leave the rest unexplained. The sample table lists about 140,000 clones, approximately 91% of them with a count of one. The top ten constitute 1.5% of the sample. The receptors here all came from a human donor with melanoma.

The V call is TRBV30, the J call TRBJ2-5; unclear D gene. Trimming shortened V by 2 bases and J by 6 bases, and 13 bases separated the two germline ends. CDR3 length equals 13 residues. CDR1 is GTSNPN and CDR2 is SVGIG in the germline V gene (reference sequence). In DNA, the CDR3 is TGTGCCTGGAGTTGGGCCAGCGCGCAGACCCAGTACTTC. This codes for CAWSWASAQTQYF.

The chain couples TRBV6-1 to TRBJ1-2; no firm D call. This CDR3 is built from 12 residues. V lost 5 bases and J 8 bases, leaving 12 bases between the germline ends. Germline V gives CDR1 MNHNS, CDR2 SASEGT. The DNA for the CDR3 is TGTGCCAGCAGTCCCAGTCTGGGGGGCTACACCTTC. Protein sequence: CASSPSLGGYTF.

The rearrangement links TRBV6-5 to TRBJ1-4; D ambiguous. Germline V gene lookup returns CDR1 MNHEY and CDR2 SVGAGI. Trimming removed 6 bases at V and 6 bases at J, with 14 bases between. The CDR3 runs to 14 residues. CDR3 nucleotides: TGTGCCAGCAGACCGGGCCGCGGGCATGAAAAACTGTTTTTT. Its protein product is CASRPGRGHEKLFF.

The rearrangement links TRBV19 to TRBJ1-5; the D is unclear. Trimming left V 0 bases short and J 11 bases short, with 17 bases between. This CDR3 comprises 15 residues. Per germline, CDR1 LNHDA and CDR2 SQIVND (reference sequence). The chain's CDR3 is CASSIDSDSIGTQHF. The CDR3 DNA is TGTGCCAGTAGTATAGACAGCGACTCAATCGGGACCCAGCATTTT.

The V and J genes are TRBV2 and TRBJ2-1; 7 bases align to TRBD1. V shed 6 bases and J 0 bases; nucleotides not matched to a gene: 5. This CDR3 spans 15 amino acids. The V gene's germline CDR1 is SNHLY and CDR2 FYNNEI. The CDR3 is CASRRGTDSYNEQFF. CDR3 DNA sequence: TGTGCCAGCAGGCGAGGGACAGACTCCTACAATGAGCAGTTCTTC.

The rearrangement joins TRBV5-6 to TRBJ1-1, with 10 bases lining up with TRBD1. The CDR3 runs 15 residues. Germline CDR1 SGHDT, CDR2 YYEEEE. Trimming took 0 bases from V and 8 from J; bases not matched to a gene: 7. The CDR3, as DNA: TGTGCCAGCAGCTTGGCAGGGACAGGGGAAGTGGAAGCTTTCTTT. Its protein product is CASSLAGTGEVEAFF.

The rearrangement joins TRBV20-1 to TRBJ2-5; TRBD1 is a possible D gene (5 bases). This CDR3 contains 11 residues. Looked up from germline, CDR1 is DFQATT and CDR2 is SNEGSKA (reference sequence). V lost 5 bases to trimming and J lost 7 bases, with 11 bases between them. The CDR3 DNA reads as TGCAGTGCTTCGACTCAGGGGACCCAGTACTTC. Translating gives CSASTQGTQYF.

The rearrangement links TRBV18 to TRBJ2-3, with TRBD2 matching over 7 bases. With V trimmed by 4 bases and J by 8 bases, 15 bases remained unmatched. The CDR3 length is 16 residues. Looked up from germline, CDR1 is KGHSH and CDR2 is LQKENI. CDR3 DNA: TGTGCCAGCTCACGGCGGGGCAGCGGGGACTTAGGTACGCAGTATTTT. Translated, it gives CASSRRGSGDLGTQYF. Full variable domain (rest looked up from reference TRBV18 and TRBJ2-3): NAGVMQNPRHLVRRRGQEARLRCSPMKGHSHVYWYRQLPEEGLKFMVYLQKENIIDESGMPKERFSAEFPKEGPSILRIQQVVRGDSAAYFCASSRRGSGDLGTQYFGPGTRLTVL.

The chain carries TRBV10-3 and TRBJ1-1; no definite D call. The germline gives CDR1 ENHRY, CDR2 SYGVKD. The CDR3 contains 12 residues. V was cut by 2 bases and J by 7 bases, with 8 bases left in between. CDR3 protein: CAISEGFGEAFF. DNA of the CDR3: TGTGCCATCAGTGAGGGATTTGGTGAAGCTTTCTTT.

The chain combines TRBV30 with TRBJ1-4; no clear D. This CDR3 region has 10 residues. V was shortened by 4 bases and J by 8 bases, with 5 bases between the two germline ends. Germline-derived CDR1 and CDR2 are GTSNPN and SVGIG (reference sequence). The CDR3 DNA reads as TGTGCCTGGAAGGAAGAAAAACTGTTTTTT. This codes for CAWKEEKLFF.

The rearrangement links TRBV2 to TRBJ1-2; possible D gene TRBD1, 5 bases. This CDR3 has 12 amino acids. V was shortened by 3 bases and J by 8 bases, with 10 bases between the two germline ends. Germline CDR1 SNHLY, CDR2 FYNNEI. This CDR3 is CASSDRGRGYTF. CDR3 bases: TGTGCCAGCAGTGATAGGGGCCGCGGCTACACCTTC.

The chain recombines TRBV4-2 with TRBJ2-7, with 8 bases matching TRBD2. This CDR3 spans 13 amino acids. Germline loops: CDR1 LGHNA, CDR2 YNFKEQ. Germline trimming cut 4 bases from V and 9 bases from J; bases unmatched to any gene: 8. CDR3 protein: CASSPPGLAGQYF. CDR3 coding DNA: TGTGCCAGCAGCCCGCCCGGACTAGCCGGGCAGTACTTC.

CDR3 coding DNA: TGTGCCAGCGGAGGACAGATAAATTCACCCCTCCACTTT. Translated, it gives CASGGQINSPLHF. The chain links TRBV6-5 to TRBJ1-6; D may be TRBD1 (6 bases). The V and J ends lost 8 bases and 7 bases respectively, with 12 bases between them. The V gene's germline CDR1 is MNHEY and CDR2 SVGAGI. This CDR3 is 13 amino acids long.

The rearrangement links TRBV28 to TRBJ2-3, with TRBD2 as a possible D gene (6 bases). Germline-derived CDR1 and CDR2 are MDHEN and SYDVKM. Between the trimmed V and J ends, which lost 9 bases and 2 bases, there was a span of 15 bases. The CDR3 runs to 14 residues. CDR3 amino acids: CASHSRENTDTQYF. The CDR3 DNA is TGTGCCAGTCACAGCCGGGAGAACACAGATACGCAGTATTTT.

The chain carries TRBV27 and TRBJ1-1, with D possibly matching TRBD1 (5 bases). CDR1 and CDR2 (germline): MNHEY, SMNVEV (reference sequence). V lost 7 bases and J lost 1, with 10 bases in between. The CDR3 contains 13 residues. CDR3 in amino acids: CASKPDRNTEAFF. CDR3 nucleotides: TGTGCCAGCAAACCCGACAGGAACACTGAAGCTTTCTTT.

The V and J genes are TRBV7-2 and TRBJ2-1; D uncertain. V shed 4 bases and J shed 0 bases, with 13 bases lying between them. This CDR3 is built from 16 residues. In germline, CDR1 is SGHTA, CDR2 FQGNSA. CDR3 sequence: CASSSLGLSSYNEQFF. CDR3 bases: TGTGCCAGCAGCTCTCTCGGGCTGAGCTCCTACAATGAGCAGTTCTTC.

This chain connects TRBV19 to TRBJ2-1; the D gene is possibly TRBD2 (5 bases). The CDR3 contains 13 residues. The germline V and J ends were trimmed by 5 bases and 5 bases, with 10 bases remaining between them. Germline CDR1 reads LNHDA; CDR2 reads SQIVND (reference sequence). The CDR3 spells CASSEGTNNEQFF. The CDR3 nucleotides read TGTGCCAGTAGTGAGGGTACCAACAATGAGCAGTTCTTC.

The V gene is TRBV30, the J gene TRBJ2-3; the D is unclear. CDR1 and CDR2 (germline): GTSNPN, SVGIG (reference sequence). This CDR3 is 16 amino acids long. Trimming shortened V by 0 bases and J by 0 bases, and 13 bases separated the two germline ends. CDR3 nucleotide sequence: TGTGCCTGGAGTGTACGGTGGCTTGCTAGCACAGATACGCAGTATTTT. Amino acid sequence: CAWSVRWLASTDTQYF.

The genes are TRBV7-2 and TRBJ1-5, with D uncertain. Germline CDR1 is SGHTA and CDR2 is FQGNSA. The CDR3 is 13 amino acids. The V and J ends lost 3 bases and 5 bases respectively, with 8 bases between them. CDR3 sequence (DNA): TGTGCCAGCAGCTTTCAGAGAGATCAGCCCCAGCATTTT. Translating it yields CASSFQRDQPQHF.

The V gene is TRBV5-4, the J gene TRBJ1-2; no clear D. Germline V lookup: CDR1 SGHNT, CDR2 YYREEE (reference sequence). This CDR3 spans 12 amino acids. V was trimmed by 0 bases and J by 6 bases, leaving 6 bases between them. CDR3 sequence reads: CASSLDGNGYTF. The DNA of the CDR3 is TGTGCCAGCAGCTTGGACGGGAATGGCTACACCTTC.